This T cell receptor (beta chain) was recorded in a study of CD8+ T cells in alopecia areata. This clone was counted a single time. Reverse transcription of extracted RNA yielded cDNA, which provided the sequencing template. Repertoires were generated with immunoSEQ multiplex PCR, while TCRdb's copy carries only in-frame clones and drops some. In the table there are about 150,000 clones, around 87% of which are singletons. V lost 3 bases, J lost 4 bases, and 6 bases stayed unmatched. Germline V lookup: CDR1 SGHRS, CDR2 YFSETQ. The CDR3 contains 14 residues. The sequencing used CD8+ T cells sorted from blood, collected at week 0. The chain has TRBV5-1 and TRBJ1-1; 7 nucleotides agree with TRBD1. The receptor was derived from a human donor with alopecia areata. As DNA, the CDR3 is TGCGCCAGCAGCTCGACAGGGTCGGGCACTGAAGCTTTCTTT. Its translation is CASSSTGSGTEAFF.